This is a list of T cell receptor beta chains from one sample in a study of blood T cell repertoires in COVID-19. Only in-frame clones appear in the TCRdb table, and some are missing; sequencing was by immunoSEQ multiplex PCR. The sample contains 200,000 to 300,000 clones, around 80% of which appear only once. Sequenced: peripheral blood. All receptors come from a man aged 60-69 years with acute or convalescent COVID-19. CDR3s include the opening cysteine and the closing phenylalanine or tryptophan. A D gene is named only where the DNA matches it firmly. Rows give clone size only sometimes, using once, few, many, or a class for an expanded clone.

abundance	d_gene	v_gene	j_gene	CDR3nt	CDR3aa
.	.	TRBV10-2	TRBJ1-1	TGCGCCAGCAGTGAACAGGGTGCCACTGAAGCTTTCTTT	CASSEQGATEAFF
.	TRBD1	TRBV18	TRBJ1-1	TGTGCCAGCTCACCCACGGACAGGCTCACATCGGAAGCTTTCTTT	CASSPTDRLTSEAFF
few	.	TRBV4-2	TRBJ1-4	TGTGCCAGCAGCCAAGAAAGGGGTCAGAGTAATGAAAAACTGTTTTTT	CASSQERGQSNEKLFF
.	TRBD1	TRBV6-5	TRBJ1-6	TGTGCCAGCAGCCCGGGACAGACCTATAATTCACCCCTCCACTTT	CASSPGQTYNSPLHF
.	TRBD2	TRBV5-1	TRBJ2-1	TGCGCCAGCAGCTTGCAACCGGGAGGATACAATGAGCAGTTCTTC	CASSLQPGGYNEQFF
.	TRBD2	TRBV7-2	TRBJ2-4	TGTGCCAGCAGTCAGGGACTAGCGGGAGGTCGGATTCAGTACTTC	CASSQGLAGGRIQYF
.	TRBD1	TRBV19	TRBJ1-1	TGTGCCAGTACCCTCAGGGGGTTGACTGAAGCTTTCTTT	CASTLRGLTEAFF
.	.	TRBV7-2	TRBJ2-7	TGTGCCAGCAGCTCCTCCTACCCCTCCTACGAGCAGTACTTC	CASSSSYPSYEQYF
.	TRBD2	TRBV30	TRBJ2-5	TGTGCCTGGAGTGGGCTAGCGGGGGCACCCAAGCACTTC	CAWSGLAGAPKHF
once	TRBD2	TRBV3-1/TRBV3-2	TRBJ2-1	TGTGCCAGCAGCCAAGGCGGGAGTTCCTACAATGAGCAGTTCTTC	CASSQGGSSYNEQFF
.	TRBD1	TRBV6-5	TRBJ1-5	TGTGCCACCAAGGAGGGACAGGCCATCAATCAGCCCCAGCATTTT	CATKEGQAINQPQHF
.	TRBD1	TRBV10-3	TRBJ2-5	TGTGCCATCAGCGCCCGGGACAGGGGTGGAGAGACCCAGTACTTC	CAISARDRGGETQYF
.	TRBD1	TRBV24-1	TRBJ1-5	TGTGCCACCAGTGATTTGCAGGGGGACAGGTGCAATCAGCCCCAGCATTTT	CATSDLQGDRCNQPQHF
.	.	TRBV6-1	TRBJ2-2	TGTGCCAGCAGTGAAGTGGCAGGCCCCGAGCGGACCGGGGAGCTGTTTTTT	CASSEVAGPERTGELFF
.	.	TRBV13	TRBJ1-1	TGTGCCAGCAGCGGGACCGGGGGGTACACTGAAGCTTTCTTT	CASSGTGGYTEAFF
.	.	TRBV19	TRBJ1-2	TGTGCCAGTAGCTCCGGCCTCGGGGTAGGGGGCTACACCTTC	CASSSGLGVGGYTF
once	TRBD1	TRBV5-1	TRBJ1-4	TGCGCCAGCAGCAGGCTGGACAGGGGTAATGAAAAACTGTTTTTT	CASSRLDRGNEKLFF
.	.	TRBV4-1	TRBJ1-1	TGCGCCAGCAGCCACCCGCCGGGGGTAGGCACTGAAGCTTTCTTT	CASSHPPGVGTEAFF
.	.	TRBV28	TRBJ2-5	TGTGCCAGCAGTTTTGCCGGGGGGCGAGAGACCCAGTACTTC	CASSFAGGRETQYF
.	.	TRBV5-1	TRBJ2-3	TGCGCCACCTCAACCGGGGGCACAGATACGCAGTATTTT	CATSTGGTDTQYF
.	TRBD2	TRBV9	TRBJ2-5	TGTGCCAGCAGCGTAATGGCGGGAGGTGGAGAGACCCAGTACTTC	CASSVMAGGGETQYF
once	TRBD1	TRBV7-9	TRBJ2-7	TGTGCCAGCAGGCGACAGGGCTACGAGCAGTACTTC	CASRRQGYEQYF
.	.	TRBV18	TRBJ2-5	TGTGCCAGCTCAGAGGGCCACCAAGAGACCCAGTACTTC	CASSEGHQETQYF
.	.	TRBV5-4	TRBJ2-1	TGTGCCAGCAGCTTGCGACAGGAGAAGTACAATGAGCAGTTCTTC	CASSLRQEKYNEQFF
.	.	TRBV7-2	TRBJ2-2	TGTGCCAGCAGCTTTGCCAGTCTGCGCGGGGGGGAGCTGTTTTTT	CASSFASLRGGELFF
.	TRBD2	TRBV3-1/TRBV3-2	TRBJ2-3	TGTGCCAGCAGCCGGACTAGCGGGAGGGATACGCAGTATTTT	CASSRTSGRDTQYF
few	TRBD2	TRBV7-9	TRBJ2-7	TGTGCCAGCAGCCCCAAGGGACTAGCCGGGTACGAGCAGTACTTC	CASSPKGLAGYEQYF
.	TRBD1	TRBV3-1/TRBV3-2	TRBJ2-5	TGTGCCAGCACGCTCACAGGGGGGGAGACCCAGTACTTC	CASTLTGGETQYF
once	.	TRBV7-9	TRBJ2-7	TGTGCCAGCAGCCCAGGGAACCCCTACGAGCAGTACTTC	CASSPGNPYEQYF
.	TRBD2	TRBV11-2	TRBJ2-2	TGTGCCAGCAGCCCACTAGCGGCGAACACCGGGGAGCTGTTTTTT	CASSPLAANTGELFF
once	.	TRBV7-2	TRBJ1-4	TGTGCCAGCAGCCGGAAGGGGAATGAAAAACTGTTTTTT	CASSRKGNEKLFF
.	TRBD1	TRBV19	TRBJ2-7	TGTGCCAGTACTGGGACAGGGCCGAGCTACGAGCAGTACTTC	CASTGTGPSYEQYF
.	.	TRBV30	TRBJ1-5	TGTGCCTGGAGTCCCGGGCGGAGGGGTCAGCCCCAGCATTTT	CAWSPGRRGQPQHF
once	TRBD1	TRBV3-1/TRBV3-2	TRBJ2-7	TGTGCCAGCAGTTTTGGCGACAGGGCCCTCGAGCAGTACTTC	CASSFGDRALEQYF
.	.	TRBV6-5	TRBJ1-2	TGTGCCAGCAGTTACGGGGGCGTGAGGTATGGCTACACCTTC	CASSYGGVRYGYTF
.	.	TRBV19	TRBJ2-7	TGTGCCAGTAGTATAGATTTACAGGGTGGTAGGGAGCAGTACTTC	CASSIDLQGGREQYF
once	TRBD2	TRBV18	TRBJ2-1	TGTGCCAGCTCACCAGGACTAGCGGGTGACAATGAGCAGTTCTTC	CASSPGLAGDNEQFF
once	TRBD1	TRBV30	TRBJ1-6	TGTGCCTGGGGACAGACAGGGTATAATTCACCCCTCCACTTT	CAWGQTGYNSPLHF
.	TRBD1	TRBV5-1	TRBJ1-1	TGCGCCAGCAGCGATCACAGGGGCCCTGAAGCTTTCTTT	CASSDHRGPEAFF
.	TRBD1	TRBV2	TRBJ2-2	TGTGCCAGCCAACCCGTGACAGGGGGCAGCGGCGGGGAGCTGTTTTTT	CASQPVTGGSGGELFF
.	.	TRBV29-1	TRBJ2-2	TGCAGCGTTGAAGAACAGGGGAACACCGGGGAGCTGTTTTTT	CSVEEQGNTGELFF
.	.	TRBV4-3	TRBJ2-1	TGCGCCAGCAGCCAAGATCGAGTAGGAGGGGACAATGAGCAGTTCTTC	CASSQDRVGGDNEQFF
.	.	TRBV2	TRBJ2-7	TGTGCCATATCGAGACAGGCCCTCGGCGAGCAGTACTTC	CAISRQALGEQYF
.	.	TRBV7-2	TRBJ1-5	TGTGCCAGCAGCTTAGTAGGGGGAGTAAATCAGCCCCAGCATTTT	CASSLVGGVNQPQHF
.	.	TRBV9	TRBJ2-4	TGTGCCAGCAGCGCGAATAGCGAAATGGGGAACATTCAGTACTTC	CASSANSEMGNIQYF
.	.	TRBV11-2	TRBJ2-3	TGTGCCAGCAGCCCCCCGGGGGGCGGCACAGATACGCAGTATTTT	CASSPPGGGTDTQYF
.	TRBD1	TRBV4-1	TRBJ1-2	TGCGCCAGCAGCCCCCTCCCTTCGACAGGGAAGGCCTATGGCTACACCTTC	CASSPLPSTGKAYGYTF
few	.	TRBV11-2	TRBJ2-5	TGTGCCAGCAGCTTAGGTACTAGAGTGGAGACCCAGTACTTC	CASSLGTRVETQYF
.	TRBD1	TRBV7-2	TRBJ1-2	TGTGCCAGCAGCCCCGGGACGACAGGGAACTATGGCTACACCTTC	CASSPGTTGNYGYTF
.	.	TRBV5-1	TRBJ2-7	TGCGCCAGCAGCTCGACGGGGGGCCAAACATACGAGCAGTACTTC	CASSSTGGQTYEQYF
once	TRBD1	TRBV4-1	TRBJ1-1	TGCGCCAGCAGCCCCTTTCCGGGACAGGGGATTAACACTGAAGCTTTCTTT	CASSPFPGQGINTEAFF
.	TRBD2	TRBV7-2	TRBJ2-3	TGTGCCAGCAGCCCGCCCGGGACTAGCGGAGATACGCAGTATTTT	CASSPPGTSGDTQYF
.	.	TRBV12-5	TRBJ1-2	TGTGCTAGTCACGGGGGTGGCTACACCTTC	CASHGGGYTF
.	TRBD2	TRBV4-2	TRBJ2-1	TGTGCCAGCAGCCAAGATCCGGGAGCGGGATATTACAATGAGCAGTTCTTC	CASSQDPGAGYYNEQFF
.	TRBD1	TRBV4-1	TRBJ1-6	TGCGCCAGCAGCCTAGACAGGGCCAATTCACCCCTCCACTTT	CASSLDRANSPLHF
.	.	TRBV27	TRBJ1-2	TGTGCCAGCAGTTTATCCCCAGGGATTTACTATGGCTACACCTTC	CASSLSPGIYYGYTF
.	.	TRBV3-1/TRBV3-2	TRBJ1-1	TGTGCCAGCAGCCAAGTAAACAGCAAAGCTTTCTTT	CASSQVNSKAFF
.	TRBD1	TRBV5-1	TRBJ2-7	TGCGCCAGCAGCCGTACGAAGGGGACAGACCCTTTCGAGCAGTACTTC	CASSRTKGTDPFEQYF